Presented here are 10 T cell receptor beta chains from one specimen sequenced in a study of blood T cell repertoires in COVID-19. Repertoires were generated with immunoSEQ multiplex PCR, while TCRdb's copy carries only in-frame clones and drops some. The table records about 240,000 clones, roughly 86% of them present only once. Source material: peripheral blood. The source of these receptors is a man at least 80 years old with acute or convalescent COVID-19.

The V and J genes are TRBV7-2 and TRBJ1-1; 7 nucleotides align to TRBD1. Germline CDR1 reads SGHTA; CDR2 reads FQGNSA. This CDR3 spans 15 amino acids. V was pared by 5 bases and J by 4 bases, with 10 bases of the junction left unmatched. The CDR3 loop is CASSAAWDSSTEAFF. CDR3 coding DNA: TGTGCCAGCAGCGCGGCGTGGGACAGCTCCACTGAAGCTTTCTTT.

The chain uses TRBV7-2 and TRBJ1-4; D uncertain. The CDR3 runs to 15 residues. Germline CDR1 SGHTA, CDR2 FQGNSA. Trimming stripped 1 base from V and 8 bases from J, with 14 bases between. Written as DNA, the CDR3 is TGTGCCAGCAGCTTAGGGGTTAATGGGAGGGAAAAACTGTTTTTT. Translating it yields CASSLGVNGREKLFF.

CDR3 sequence (DNA): TGTGCCAGCAGCCCTCCGCGGGAGCGGGGGAGGGAGCAGTTCTTC. It codes for CASSPPRERGREQFF. The J gene is TRBJ2-1, the V gene TRBV4-2, with TRBD2 matching over 8 bases. The CDR3 consists of 15 residues. Germline values: CDR1 LGHNA, CDR2 YNFKEQ. With V trimmed by 4 bases and J by 10 bases, 12 bases remained unmatched.

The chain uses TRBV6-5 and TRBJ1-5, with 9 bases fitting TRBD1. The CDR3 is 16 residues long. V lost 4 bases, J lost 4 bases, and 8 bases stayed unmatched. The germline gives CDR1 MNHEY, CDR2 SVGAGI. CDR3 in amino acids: CASSLTGTGMNQPQHF. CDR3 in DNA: TGTGCCAGCAGTTTAACCGGGACAGGGATGAATCAGCCCCAGCATTTT.

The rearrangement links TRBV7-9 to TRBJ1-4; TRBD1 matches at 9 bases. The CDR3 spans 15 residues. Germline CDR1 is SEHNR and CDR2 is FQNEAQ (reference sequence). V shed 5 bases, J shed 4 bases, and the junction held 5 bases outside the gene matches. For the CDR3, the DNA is TGTGCCAGCAGCACCACGGGACAGGGTAATGAAAAACTGTTTTTT. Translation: CASSTTGQGNEKLFF.

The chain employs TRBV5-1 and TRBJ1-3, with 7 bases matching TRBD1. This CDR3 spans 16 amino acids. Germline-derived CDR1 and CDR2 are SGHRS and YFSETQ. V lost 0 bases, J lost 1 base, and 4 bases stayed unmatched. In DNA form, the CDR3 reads TGCGCCAGCAGCTTGGCGACAGGGAAGTCTGGAAACACCATATATTTT. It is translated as CASSLATGKSGNTIYF.

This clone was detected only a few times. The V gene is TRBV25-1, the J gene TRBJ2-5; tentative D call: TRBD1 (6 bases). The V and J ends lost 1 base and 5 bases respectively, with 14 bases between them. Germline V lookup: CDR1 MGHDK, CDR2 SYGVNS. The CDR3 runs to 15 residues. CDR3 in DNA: TGTGCCAGCAGTGAATCCGGGACACCACCGGAGACCCAGTACTTC. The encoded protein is CASSESGTPPETQYF.

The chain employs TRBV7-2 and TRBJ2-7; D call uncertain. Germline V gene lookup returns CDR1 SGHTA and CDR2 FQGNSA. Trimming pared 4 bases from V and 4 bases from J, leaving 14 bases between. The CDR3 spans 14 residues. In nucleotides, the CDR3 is TGTGCCAGCAGCTCTTTTTCTGGGCCGTACGAGCAGTACTTC. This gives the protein CASSSFSGPYEQYF.

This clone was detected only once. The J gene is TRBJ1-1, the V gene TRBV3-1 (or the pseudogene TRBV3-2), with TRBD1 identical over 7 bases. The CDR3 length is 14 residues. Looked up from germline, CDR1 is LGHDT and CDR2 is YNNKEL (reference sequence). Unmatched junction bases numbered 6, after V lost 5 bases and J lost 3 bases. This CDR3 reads CASSSQGSYTEAFF. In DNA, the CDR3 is TGTGCCAGCAGCTCACAGGGGTCCTACACTGAAGCTTTCTTT.

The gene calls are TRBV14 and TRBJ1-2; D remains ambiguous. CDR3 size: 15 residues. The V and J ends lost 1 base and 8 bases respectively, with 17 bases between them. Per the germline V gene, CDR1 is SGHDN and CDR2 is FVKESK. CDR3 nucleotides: TGTGCCAGCAGCCAAGGGATTCTTGAATCGGGAGGCTACACCTTC. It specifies CASSQGILESGGYTF.